Presented here are 18 T cell receptor beta chains from one specimen sequenced in a study of T cells in Graves' hyperthyroidism and ophthalmopathy. What was amplified from RNA transcripts were TCR beta CDR3 regions. Primed by the HTBI set, a first-round RT-PCR was run on the TCR CDR3. TCRdb analysed the multiplex PCR reads with MiXCR anew, one entry per CDR3 protein. Here the sample spans approximately 870,000 distinct CDR3 sequences, roughly 40% being singletons. Material for sequencing was blood. These receptors came from a young man with Graves' hyperthyroidism.

This clonotype was detected ten times or more. The V call is TRBV6-1, the J call TRBJ1-5; 7 bases agree with TRBD1. V lost 1 base, J lost 6 bases, and 6 bases stayed unmatched. CDR3 length equals 15 residues. Germline V lookup: CDR1 MNHNS, CDR2 SASEGT. The CDR3 sequence is CASSEGQGVSQPQHF. For the CDR3, the DNA is TGTGCCAGCAGTGAAGGGCAGGGGGTTTCTCAGCCCCAGCATTTT.

This clonotype was observed a few times. V is TRBV6-4 and J is TRBJ1-1, with 8 nucleotides matching TRBD1. This CDR3 spans 14 amino acids. Germline V gene data show CDR1 as MRHNA and CDR2 as SNTAGT. The V gene end was trimmed by 6 bases and the J gene end by 3 bases; junction bases not matched to a gene: 6. The CDR3 sequence is CASRPTGEDTEAFF. CDR3 DNA: TGTGCCAGCAGACCGACAGGGGAGGACACTGAAGCTTTCTTT.

This clonotype was recorded a few times. The J gene is TRBJ1-6, the V gene TRBV28, with 7 bases lining up with TRBD1. CDR3 length equals 16 residues. Germline trimming cut 6 bases from V and 0 bases from J; bases unmatched to any gene: 5. CDR1 MDHEN and CDR2 SYDVKM come from the germline V gene. CDR3 loop: CASRTGISSYNSPLHF. CDR3 DNA: TGTGCCAGCAGGACAGGGATAAGCTCCTATAATTCACCCCTCCACTTT.

This clonotype was recorded at least ten times. In nucleotides, the CDR3 is TGCAGTGCTAGATGGGGTGGCAATCAGCCCCAGCATTTT. This gives the protein CSARWGGNQPQHF. This chain joins TRBV20-1 and TRBJ1-5, with no clear D. CDR3 length: 13 amino acids. V was pared by 2 bases and J by 2 bases, with 7 bases between. CDR1 DFQATT and CDR2 SNEGSKA come from the germline V gene (reference sequence).

This clonotype has a count of ten or more. V and J are TRBV15 and TRBJ2-5; no reliable D call. From germline, CDR1 is LNHNV and CDR2 YYDKDF (reference sequence). Trimming removed 0 bases from V and 4 bases from J, with 12 bases in between. This CDR3 has 15 residues. CDR3 sequence reads: CATSRDQVSGETQYF. DNA for the CDR3: TGTGCCACCAGCAGAGATCAGGTCTCGGGAGAGACCCAGTACTTC.

The sample holds many counts of this clonotype. The V gene is TRBV14, the J gene TRBJ1-3, with D tentatively TRBD1 (5 bases). The V end was cut by 1 base, the J end by 2 bases, with 12 bases between. There are 16 residues in the CDR3. Germline V gene data show CDR1 as SGHDN and CDR2 as FVKESK. The CDR3 bases are TGTGCCAGCAGCCAAGTCCAGGGCAGACCTGGAAACACCATATATTTT. Residues: CASSQVQGRPGNTIYF.

J is TRBJ1-1 and V is TRBV28; D unresolved. The CDR3 length is 14 residues. V was clipped by 9 bases and J by 2 bases, with 16 bases between them. Germline-derived CDR1 and CDR2 are MDHEN and SYDVKM. The CDR3 loop is CASFGTLLNTEAFF. CDR3 sequence (DNA): TGTGCCAGTTTCGGAACCCTTTTAAACACTGAAGCTTTCTTT.

This clonotype has a handful of counts. CDR3 amino acids: CASSHGQGEDEQYF. CDR3 bases: TGTGCCAGCAGCCATGGACAGGGGGAGGACGAGCAGTACTTC. V gene TRBV5-8 combines with J gene TRBJ2-7; 10 nucleotides line up with TRBD1. The ends lost 4 bases at V and 5 bases at J; junction bases unmatched: 6. The CDR3 spans 14 residues. The germline V gene has CDR1 SGHTS and CDR2 YDEGEE.

This clonotype occurred a few times. This chain links TRBV12-3 or TRBV12-4 with TRBJ1-5; D not resolved. V lost 3 bases to trimming and J lost 4 bases, with 7 bases between them. This CDR3 has 13 residues. The CDR3 region has the DNA TGTGCCAGCAGTTTTGGCAAAAATCAGCCCCAGCATTTT. It translates to CASSFGKNQPQHF.

This clonotype was recorded a few times. The rearrangement links TRBV7-9 to TRBJ2-7; maybe TRBD2 (6 bases). Trimming pared 3 bases from V and 4 bases from J, leaving 16 bases between. The germline V gene has CDR1 SEHNR and CDR2 FQNEAQ (reference sequence). This CDR3 is 15 amino acids long. The CDR3 nucleotides read TGTGCCAGCAGCTTGGCCCCGGGAGTGGATTACGAGCAGTACTTC. It translates to CASSLAPGVDYEQYF.

The genes are TRBV5-1 and TRBJ1-1; D perhaps matches TRBD1 (6 bases). Germline CDR1 is SGHRS and CDR2 is YFSETQ. Trimming removed 7 bases from V and 1 base from J, with 14 bases in between. The CDR3 is made up of 14 amino acids. The CDR3 DNA sequence: TGCGCCAGCGAACCGAGACAGGCGAACACTGAAGCTTTCTTT. It specifies CASEPRQANTEAFF.

This clonotype was seen a handful of times. The CDR3: CSARPLPLATQETQYF. The CDR3 DNA reads TGCAGTGCTAGACCCCTCCCACTAGCGACACAAGAGACCCAGTACTTC. The V call is TRBV20-1, the J call TRBJ2-5, with 7 nucleotides matching TRBD2. Germline lookup yields CDR1 DFQATT and CDR2 SNEGSKA (reference sequence). V shed 2 bases, J shed 2 bases, and the junction held 11 bases outside the gene matches. The CDR3 is 16 residues long.

This clonotype was detected ten times or more. The chain is built from TRBV20-1 and TRBJ2-2; TRBD2 might be the D (5 bases). Germline-derived CDR1 and CDR2 are DFQATT and SNEGSKA (reference sequence). V lost 4 bases and J lost 3, with 15 bases in between. The CDR3 loop spans 15 amino acids. CDR3 amino acids: CSATRGGEDTGELFF. The CDR3, as DNA: TGCAGTGCTACCCGTGGAGGCGAGGACACCGGGGAGCTGTTTTTT.

This clonotype was seen many times. A junction end diverges from the germline sequence, so it may reflect a read error. This chain uses TRBV6-2 or TRBV6-3 with TRBJ2-7; 7 positions agree with TRBD1. The CDR3 spans 10 residues. CDR1 and CDR2 from the germline V gene are MNHEY and SVGEGT. As DNA, the CDR3 is TGTGCCAGCAGCGACAGGGTCTTGCACTTC. This gives the protein CASSDRVLHF.

A word on this clonotype: A much larger clone sits a single nucleotide away, making a read error possible. The chain couples TRBV7-9 to TRBJ1-1; D remains unclear. Germline assignment: CDR1 SEHNR and CDR2 FQNEAQ (reference sequence). This CDR3 is built from 13 residues. The chain's CDR3 is CASGFHLNTEAFF. DNA for the CDR3: TGTGCCAGCGGCTTCCACTTGAACACTGAAGCTTTCTTT.

In this sample, this clonotype turned up a few times. The chain combines TRBV12-3 or TRBV12-4 with TRBJ1-6; possibly TRBD1 for D (5 bases). The CDR3 is 13 amino acids. V lost 7 bases and J lost 9, with 13 bases in between. The CDR3 DNA follows: TGTGCCAGCACCGTTCGGGGGACTTCACCCCTCCACTTT. This sequence encodes CASTVRGTSPLHF.

The sample holds one count of this clonotype. The CDR3 sequence: CATSSLGPAGGRETQYF. The CDR3 DNA follows: TGTGCCACCAGCAGCCTCGGCCCAGCCGGGGGAAGGGAGACCCAGTACTTC. The rearrangement joins TRBV15 to TRBJ2-5, with TRBD2 as a possible D gene (6 bases). The CDR3 is made up of 17 amino acids. The germline V and J ends were trimmed by 3 bases and 5 bases, with 22 bases remaining between them. CDR1 is LNHNV, CDR2 YYDKDF, per germline (reference sequence).

The table lists this clonotype with many counts. The chain employs TRBV20-1 and TRBJ1-5; D is unclear. Trimming took 7 bases from V and 0 from J, leaving 7 bases between them. CDR1 is DFQATT and CDR2 is SNEGSKA in the germline V gene (reference sequence). The CDR3 has 12 amino acids. CDR3 amino acids: CSVDISNQPQHF. The CDR3 DNA is TGCAGTGTTGACATTAGCAATCAGCCCCAGCATTTT.